This entry lists 21 T cell receptor beta chains sequenced from one sample in a study of blood T cell repertoires in COVID-19. Sequencing used immunoSEQ multiplex PCR; TCRdb keeps in-frame clones, though not all of them. The sample holds tens of thousands of clones; around 83% are singletons and the top ten take roughly 5.2%. The sequencing sample was made of peripheral blood. The source of these receptors is a human donor in a cohort sampled during active COVID-19.

V usage is TRBV6-1 and J usage is TRBJ2-7; possibly TRBD2 for D (5 bases). This CDR3 is built from 12 residues. V lost 0 bases and J lost 7, with 7 bases in between. CDR1 and CDR2 from the germline V gene are MNHNS and SASEGT. The CDR3 sequence is CASSEAPGEQYF. The DNA of the CDR3 is TGTGCCAGCAGTGAAGCGCCGGGGGAGCAGTACTTC.

This clone was detected only once. V is TRBV20-1 and J is TRBJ1-2; a possible D gene is TRBD1 (6 bases). V lost 6 bases to trimming and J lost 6 bases, with 11 bases between them. The CDR3 covers 11 residues. Germline V lookup: CDR1 DFQATT, CDR2 SNEGSKA (reference sequence). The CDR3 DNA reads TGCAGTGCGAGGGGGGGGAATGGCTACACCTTC. This codes for CSARGGNGYTF.

V gene TRBV6-6 combines with J gene TRBJ2-3; no firm D call. Germline V lookup: CDR1 MNHNY, CDR2 SVGAGI (reference sequence). V lost 6 bases and J lost 6, with 10 bases in between. This CDR3 comprises 12 residues. The chain's CDR3 is CASRGSTDTQYF. In DNA, the CDR3 is TGTGCCAGCAGGGGCTCGACGGATACGCAGTATTTT.

The chain uses TRBV29-1 and TRBJ1-5, with D maybe TRBD1 (6 bases). Germline V gives CDR1 SQVTM, CDR2 ANQGSEA. The V and J ends lost 4 bases and 7 bases respectively, with 17 bases between them. The CDR3 sequence is 14 residues long. The CDR3 nucleotides are TGCAGCGTTGGGGAGGGGGGCCACGGGCAGCCCCAGCATTTT. Protein: CSVGEGGHGQPQHF.

The sample holds a few counts of this clone. The chain combines TRBV19 with TRBJ1-1, with D unresolved. The CDR3 loop spans 12 amino acids. V lost 3 bases and J lost 10, with 12 bases in between. Germline assignment: CDR1 LNHDA and CDR2 SQIVND (reference sequence). CDR3 coding DNA: TGTGCCAGTAGTATTCGAGGCGGAATAGCTTTCTTT. It translates to CASSIRGGIAFF.

The V and J genes are TRBV5-4 and TRBJ1-1; D is unclear. The V end lost 4 bases, the J end lost 8 bases, and 15 bases lay between the germline ends. This CDR3 spans 13 amino acids. Germline V gene data show CDR1 as SGHNT and CDR2 as YYREEE (reference sequence). CDR3 DNA: TGTGCCAGCAGCGGCCTGACTGGCGGGGAAGCTTTCTTT. It encodes CASSGLTGGEAFF. Full variable domain (outside the CDR3, taken from reference TRBV5-4 and TRBJ1-1): ETGVTQSPTHLIKTRGQQVTLRCSSQSGHNTVSWYQQALGQGPQFIFQYYREEENGRGNFPPRFSGLQFPNYSSELNVNALELDDSALYLCASSGLTGGEAFFGQGTRLTVV.

This chain links TRBV4-2 with TRBJ2-6, with no clear D. V was clipped by 1 base and J by 2 bases, with 6 bases between them. Germline CDR1 is LGHNA and CDR2 is YNFKEQ. The CDR3 extends over 15 amino acids. CDR3 in amino acids: CASSQGLAGANVLTF. In nucleotides, the CDR3 is TGTGCCAGCAGCCAAGGATTAGCTGGGGCCAACGTCCTGACTTTC.

J is TRBJ2-7 and V is TRBV14; 9 positions agree with TRBD1. V dropped 4 bases and J dropped 3; count of bases not matched to a gene: 10. The CDR3 length is 16 residues. In germline, CDR1 is SGHDN, CDR2 FVKESK. This CDR3 is CASSPPPGTGNYEQYF. The CDR3 coding sequence is TGTGCCAGCAGCCCACCACCCGGGACAGGGAACTACGAGCAGTACTTC. The entire variable domain, with the rest obtained from reference TRBV14 and TRBJ2-7, is as follows: EAGVTQFPSHSVIEKGQTVTLRCDPISGHDNLYWYRRVMGKEIKFLLHFVKESKQDESGMPNNRFLAERTGGTYSTLKVQPAELEDSGVYFCASSPPPGTGNYEQYFGPGTRLTVT.

This chain uses TRBV4-2 with TRBJ2-3, with D tentatively TRBD1 (5 bases). V dropped 0 bases and J dropped 3 bases, with 10 bases sitting between them. Germline CDR1 reads LGHNA; CDR2 reads YNFKEQ. CDR3 length: 15 residues. This CDR3 reads CASSQEGVSTDTQYF. The CDR3 nucleotides read TGTGCCAGCAGCCAAGAAGGGGTTAGTACAGATACGCAGTATTTT.

This clone was observed a single time. The chain recombines TRBV6-4 with TRBJ2-3; 9 positions match TRBD2. CDR1 and CDR2 (germline): MRHNA, SNTAGT. J was trimmed by 1 base and V by 4 bases; bases with no gene match: 6. This CDR3 has 16 residues. The CDR3 region is CASSAAGGIGTDTQYF. In DNA form, the CDR3 reads TGTGCCAGCAGTGCGGCGGGGGGGATTGGCACAGATACGCAGTATTTT.

The chain carries TRBV5-1 and TRBJ1-1; 7 bases align to TRBD1. CDR3 length equals 15 residues. Germline loops: CDR1 SGHRS, CDR2 YFSETQ. V was clipped by 2 bases and J by 0 bases; unmatched bases: 4. The CDR3 sequence is CASSLRDSMNTEAFF. CDR3 coding DNA: TGCGCCAGCAGCTTAAGGGACAGCATGAACACTGAAGCTTTCTTT.

The J gene is TRBJ2-7, the V gene TRBV6-5; D is possibly TRBD2 (6 bases). V lost 5 bases and J 6 bases, leaving 20 bases between the germline ends. The CDR3 has 15 amino acids. Germline lookup yields CDR1 MNHEY and CDR2 SVGAGI. CDR3 nucleotide sequence: TGTGCCAGCAGTCTCACGGGACTCAGCGGAGGCGAGCAGTACTTC. It encodes CASSLTGLSGGEQYF.

The chain joins TRBV7-8 to TRBJ1-1, with D uncertain. CDR1 and CDR2 from the germline V gene are SGHVS and FQNEAQ. V lost 1 base to trimming and J lost 4 bases, with 10 bases between them. The CDR3 contains 14 residues. This chain's CDR3 is CASSLDSGSTEAFF. The CDR3 DNA reads as TGTGCCAGCAGCTTAGATTCGGGAAGCACTGAAGCTTTCTTT.

The CDR3, as DNA: TGTGCCAGCAAAACGGGGGGGCAATATACGCAGTATTTT. It specifies CASKTGGQYTQYF. The V gene is TRBV3-1 (or the pseudogene TRBV3-2), the J gene TRBJ2-3; 8 positions agree with TRBD2. J lost 7 bases, V lost 7 bases, and 7 bases had no gene match. The CDR3 runs 13 residues. Germline CDR1 and CDR2: LGHDT and YNNKEL (reference sequence).

This sequence joins TRBV10-3 and TRBJ2-7, with 8 bases matching TRBD1. The length of the CDR3 is 13 residues. The V gene's germline CDR1 is ENHRY and CDR2 SYGVKD. J was trimmed by 3 bases and V by 7 bases; bases with no gene match: 5. CDR3 nucleotide sequence: TGTGCCATCAAGGCAGGGGGCGACTACGAGCAGTACTTC. Translated: CAIKAGGDYEQYF.

Written as DNA, the CDR3 is TGTGCCAGCAGTTCACCGGGAACGACAGATACGCAGTATTTT. Translation: CASSSPGTTDTQYF. V gene TRBV6-5 combines with J gene TRBJ2-3, with D maybe TRBD2 (5 bases). Germline CDR1 and CDR2: MNHEY and SVGAGI. The CDR3 runs 14 residues. The V gene lost 4 bases and the J gene lost 3 bases, with 11 bases spanning the gap.

V gene TRBV6-5 combines with J gene TRBJ1-6, with 8 bases fitting TRBD1. This CDR3 region has 14 residues. V shed 6 bases, J shed 7 bases, and the junction held 5 bases outside the gene matches. The germline CDR1 and CDR2 sequences are MNHEY and SVGAGI. The CDR3 region is CASRGTGGNSPLHF. CDR3 bases: TGTGCCAGCAGGGGAACAGGGGGAAATTCACCCCTCCACTTT.

This sequence joins TRBV5-1 and TRBJ1-5; a weak D match, TRBD1 (5 bases). This CDR3 has 15 amino acids. V was trimmed by 2 bases and J by 6 bases, leaving 15 bases between them. Germline V gene data show CDR1 as SGHRS and CDR2 as YFSETQ. This CDR3 is CASSFDSGGTQPQHF. Written as DNA, the CDR3 is TGCGCCAGCAGCTTCGATTCGGGAGGGACTCAGCCCCAGCATTTT.

The chain joins TRBV7-9 to TRBJ2-2, with D perhaps TRBD1 (6 bases). The CDR3 sequence is 14 residues long. V lost 5 bases to trimming and J lost 6 bases, with 13 bases between them. Germline V lookup: CDR1 SEHNR, CDR2 FQNEAQ (reference sequence). This CDR3 reads CASSAGTPPGELFF. Written as DNA, the CDR3 is TGTGCCAGCAGCGCCGGGACACCCCCCGGGGAGCTGTTTTTT.

The V gene is TRBV27, the J gene TRBJ1-6, with 10 bases matching TRBD1. This CDR3 has 12 residues. J lost 13 bases, V lost 6 bases, and 3 bases had no gene match. Germline V gene lookup returns CDR1 MNHEY and CDR2 SMNVEV (reference sequence). CDR3 sequence: CASRRTGGPLHF. The CDR3 bases are TGTGCCAGCAGAAGGACAGGGGGTCCCCTCCACTTT.

The chain links TRBV6-1 to TRBJ2-2; no clear D gene. This CDR3 is 14 amino acids long. The V and J ends lost 2 bases and 1 base respectively, with 5 bases between them. Germline V gives CDR1 MNHNS, CDR2 SASEGT. CDR3 nucleotides: TGTGCCAGCAGTGAATCCGGGAACACCGGGGAGCTGTTTTTT. Translation gives CASSESGNTGELFF.